The text below deals with one TCR beta chain. What this receptor recognizes is not known. No base quality values were provided; no much bigger clone lies one nucleotide off. The entry originates in a study of T cells in tuberculosis (dated by TCRdb to about 2018). For the wider study: To characterize T cells specific for the mycobacterial lipid antigen glucose monomycolate (GMM), the study used CD1B tetramers together with high-throughput TCR immunosequencing. In a South African clinical cohort, IGRA-negative adolescents, IGRA-positive adolescents with latent tuberculosis and adults with active tuberculosis were compared, with roughly 9 people in each group. PBMC from active tuberculosis patients were archived either before standard anti-tuberculosis treatment began or within 7 days of the start of that treatment. Broad study findings and their caveats: Clinical samples were chosen by availability of cryopreserved specimens, and active tuberculosis cases were adults while controls were adolescents. Smaller NN-distances were partly driven by shorter CDR3-alpha lengths in active tuberculosis patients, and statistical significance was not reached for the TCR-beta difference. A classifier using the diverse GMM-specific repertoire reached approximately 84% accuracy (AUROC around 0.91), compared with more than 65% accuracy using GEM motif frequencies. Smaller mean NN-distances to GMM-specific TCRs were observed in active tuberculosis TCR-alpha repertoires than in IGRA-negative controls, suggesting clonal expansion of GMM-specific TCRs.

V ends up 2 bases short and J 2 bases short, with an unmatched junction base count of 4. According to the germline V gene, CDR1 reads SGHDT and CDR2 reads YYEEEE. The CDR3 covers 16 residues, taking in both the cysteine and the phenylalanine. The sequence is cut down to CDR3 DNA, 48 bases in frame from base 1. The time point label on this specimen signifies: new active TB diagnosis, blood taken before or within 7 days of starting treatment. The patients with active tuberculosis were newly diagnosed, HIV-seronegative South African adults aged 18 years or older. Active tuberculosis was confirmed by positive sputum smear microscopy and/or positive M. tuberculosis culture. Unsorted cryopreserved PBMC were immunosequenced, covering on average approximately 91,000 T cells per clinical donor. TCR libraries were generated with the immunoSEQ multiplex PCR assay, using TCR-beta and/or TCR-alpha/delta assays for each sample. The amplified TCR libraries were sequenced on the Illumina high-throughput platform. In the authors' own workflow: Clustering and dimensionality reduction were performed using pairwise TCRdist distances among GMM-specific receptors from ex vivo sorted or in vitro expanded T cells. Each clinical repertoire was scored by mean NN-distance, the average TCRdist to the nearest 10% of tetramer-positive reference sequences. GEM TCR motif frequency was computed as the fraction of unique TCRs matching known GEM sequences by V/J usage and CDR3 length. Linear discriminant analysis with leave-one-out cross-validation, implemented in scikit-learn, was used to classify active tuberculosis. TCRdb holds this immuneACCESS table with in-frame rearrangements only. Some clones are missing; in checked studies, unresolved V genes explain under half, and the rest has no known cause. For V, J and clone size, that table is used; D and trimming come from the DNA. The sample table lists fewer than 40,000 clones, around 93% of them with a count of one. 2.4% of the sample is in the top ten clones.

The chain joins TRBV5-6 to TRBJ2-5; TRBD2 matches 12 bases in the middle. The material sequenced was PBMCs, taken at tuberculosis diagnosis. This receptor was taken from an adult with tuberculosis. The nucleotide sequence reads as follows: TGTGCCAGCAGCTTCTCTAGCGGGGGGGTGCAAGAGACCCAGTACTTC. This yields the protein CASSFSSGGVQETQYF.